This TCR beta chain originates from a study of human T cells and chemical hapten exposure. In the study's own analysis: A per-sample median of approximately 100,000 TCRs was observed, with a range of about 23,224 to 750,000. TCRdb re-analysed the RACE reads in MiXCR, keeping a single row per CDR3 protein. In this record, the V and J calls reflect TCRdb's handling and not the investigators' own analysis. The table lists about 54,000 distinct CDR3 sequences, just under 10% of them singletons. Time point indicated: patch test 2, 6 weeks after DPC sensitization. The treatment was: therapeutic diphenylcyclopropenone sensitization with weekly scalp DPC. Participating donors were patients with alopecia, aged 18 to 70 years, considered appropriate candidates for DPC. CDR3 size: 18 residues. J lost 2 bases, V lost 5 bases, and 11 bases had no gene match. Germline V gene sequence: CDR1 SGHTA, CDR2 FQGNSA. This clonotype was seen more than once but under ten times.

V usage is TRBV7-2 and J usage is TRBJ2-3; 12 positions match TRBD2. The starting material was whole blood, obtained in connection with sensitization to the hapten diphenylcyclopropenone (DPC). The TCR was taken from a woman aged 50 to 60 with alopecia areata. Some clones in this sample may be carry-over from other donors' samples. The CDR3 nucleotides read TGTGCCAGCAGCCCGCTAGCGGGAGGGCCCATTTTCACAGATACGCAGTATTTT. This translates into CASSPLAGGPIFTDTQYF.